A single sample is the source of the 18 T cell receptor beta chains below, sequenced in a study of blood T cell repertoires in COVID-19. Profiled with immunoSEQ multiplex PCR; TCRdb holds only in-frame clones, not every one. The table includes a few hundred thousand clones, roughly 84% detected once. The specimen was PBMCs or T cells enriched from blood (not recorded which). These receptors originate from a woman aged 40 to 50 who had recovered from COVID-19.

The chain employs TRBV7-2 and TRBJ2-5; unclear D gene. CDR3 length: 13 amino acids. Trimming took off 5 bases at V and 5 bases at J, with 12 bases between the two ends. Germline-derived CDR1 and CDR2 are SGHTA and FQGNSA. This chain's CDR3 is CASSALKMETQYF. As DNA, the CDR3 is TGTGCCAGCAGCGCACTTAAAATGGAGACCCAGTACTTC.

V is TRBV30 and J is TRBJ2-2, with D hard to call. From germline, CDR1 is GTSNPN and CDR2 SVGIG (reference sequence). The CDR3 runs 13 residues. V lost 2 bases and J lost 5, with 9 bases in between. The CDR3 bases are TGTGCCTGGAGTTTGCTGACTACCGGGGAGCTGTTTTTT. Translated: CAWSLLTTGELFF.

The chain is built from TRBV10-3 and TRBJ1-6; D might be TRBD1 (6 bases). The germline V and J ends were trimmed by 0 bases and 10 bases, with 13 bases remaining between them. In germline, CDR1 is ENHRY, CDR2 SYGVKD. CDR3 length equals 15 residues. CDR3 nucleotides: TGTGCCATCAGTGAGTCGAGAACAGGGTCCTCACCCCTCCACTTT. Translation gives CAISESRTGSSPLHF.

This chain joins TRBV5-4 and TRBJ2-5; 7 bases align to TRBD2. This CDR3 has 15 amino acids. Trimming removed 3 bases from V and 5 bases from J; junction bases left unmatched: 10. Germline assignment: CDR1 SGHNT and CDR2 YYREEE (reference sequence). For the CDR3, the DNA is TGTGCCAGCAGCTCAAATTTGGCGGGAGTGGAGACCCAGTACTTC. Its protein product is CASSSNLAGVETQYF.

The chain uses TRBV19 and TRBJ2-3; perhaps TRBD2 as D (6 bases). Trimming cost V 3 bases and J 11 bases, with 27 bases left between them. Germline V gene lookup returns CDR1 LNHDA and CDR2 SQIVND (reference sequence). The CDR3 is 17 residues long. The CDR3 nucleotides read TGTGCCAGTAGTATTGGCGGGGTGCGGGATCCTGCCCGGAAGCAGTATTTT. Protein product: CASSIGGVRDPARKQYF.

This clone was detected only once. This chain uses TRBV2 with TRBJ2-2; possible D gene TRBD2, 6 bases. Looked up from germline, CDR1 is SNHLY and CDR2 is FYNNEI. Trimming left V 3 bases short and J 4 bases short, with 9 bases between. The CDR3 is made up of 14 amino acids. The CDR3 nucleotides read TGTGCCAGCAGTGAGGGAGGAGCCACCGGGGAGCTGTTTTTT. It codes for CASSEGGATGELFF.

The gene calls are TRBV20-1 and TRBJ1-2; 9 bases are shared with TRBD1. In germline, CDR1 is DFQATT, CDR2 SNEGSKA (reference sequence). V gave up 6 bases and J gave up 5 bases; unmatched junction bases: 10. This CDR3 has 14 amino acids. This chain's CDR3 is CSASPGTGLYGYTF. CDR3 DNA: TGCAGTGCCAGTCCCGGGACAGGGTTGTATGGCTACACCTTC.

This sequence joins TRBV2 and TRBJ1-5; 9 nucleotides line up with TRBD1. The CDR3 is 15 residues long. The V gene's germline CDR1 is SNHLY and CDR2 FYNNEI. The trim removed 6 bases at V and 4 bases at J, leaving 7 bases unmatched. As DNA, the CDR3 is TGTGCCAGCAGCGATGGGACAGGGAGAAATCAGCCCCAGCATTTT. Translated, it gives CASSDGTGRNQPQHF.

This sequence joins TRBV6-2 or TRBV6-3 and TRBJ2-7; 8 bases line up with TRBD2. There are 14 residues in the CDR3. The ends lost 2 bases at V and 2 bases at J; junction bases unmatched: 2. The germline CDR1 and CDR2 sequences are MNHEY and SVGEGT. The CDR3 region has the DNA TGTGCCAGCAGTTACCGGGAGGGCCCCTACGAGCAGTACGTC. Residues: CASSYREGPYEQYV.

This clone showed up just a few times. This sequence joins TRBV27 and TRBJ1-5; 7 bases are a match to TRBD1. This CDR3 has 13 amino acids. Per germline, CDR1 MNHEY and CDR2 SMNVEV (reference sequence). V lost 6 bases and J lost 5; bases outside the gene matches: 4. CDR3 sequence: CASSPDRDQPQHF. For the CDR3, the DNA is TGTGCCAGCAGCCCCGACAGGGATCAGCCCCAGCATTTT.

The genes are TRBV5-6 and TRBJ1-4, with 9 nucleotides matching TRBD1. The V and J ends lost 3 bases and 8 bases, in that order; junction bases with no gene match: 8. CDR3 size: 15 residues. Germline V lookup: CDR1 SGHDT, CDR2 YYEEEE. The CDR3 spells CASSSPTGGEEKLFF. Here the CDR3 DNA reads TGTGCCAGCAGCTCCCCGACAGGGGGAGAGGAAAAACTGTTTTTT. The complete variable domain, with remaining parts taken from reference TRBV5-6 and TRBJ1-4, reads DAGVTQSPTHLIKTRGQQVTLRCSPKSGHDTVSWYQQALGQGPQFIFQYYEEEERQRGNFPDRFSGHQFPNYSSELNVNALLLGDSALYLCASSSPTGGEEKLFFGSGTQLSVL.

The rearrangement links TRBV7-8 to TRBJ2-7, with 9 bases that match TRBD1. Germline loops: CDR1 SGHVS, CDR2 FQNEAQ. The J segment lost 3 bases and the V segment lost 5 bases, leaving 5 bases of the junction unmatched. CDR3 length: 14 amino acids. CDR3 sequence reads: CASSLRTGDYEQYF. The CDR3 DNA sequence: TGTGCCAGCAGCCTTCGGACAGGGGACTACGAGCAGTACTTC.

The chain joins TRBV24-1 to TRBJ1-1, with TRBD1 as a possible D gene (6 bases). Deletions cut 5 bases from V and 11 bases from J, with 11 bases between. CDR3 size: 11 residues. The germline CDR1 and CDR2 sequences are KGHDR and SFDVKD. In DNA, the CDR3 is TGTGCCACCAGTGTCCAGGGGCGGGCTTTCTTT. Residues: CATSVQGRAFF.

The chain uses TRBV9 and TRBJ2-2; TRBD2 is a possible D gene (6 bases). Germline V lookup: CDR1 SGDLS, CDR2 YYNGEE. The CDR3 extends over 16 amino acids. The germline V and J ends were trimmed by 1 base and 2 bases, with 12 bases remaining between them. The CDR3 DNA reads as TGTGCCAGCAGCGTAAGGACCGGGACTAACACCGGGGAGCTGTTTTTT. Amino acid sequence: CASSVRTGTNTGELFF.

V usage is TRBV27 and J usage is TRBJ2-7; D unclear. The CDR3 spans 13 residues. Germline-derived CDR1 and CDR2 are MNHEY and SMNVEV (reference sequence). The V end was cut by 5 bases, the J end by 3 bases, with 11 bases between. The CDR3 protein is CASSARTGYEQYV. DNA of the CDR3: TGTGCCAGCAGTGCCCGCACCGGCTACGAGCAGTACGTC.

The chain combines TRBV5-6 with TRBJ2-5; 11 positions match TRBD2. Per the germline V gene, CDR1 is SGHDT and CDR2 is YYEEEE. The V segment lost 5 bases and the J segment 4 bases; nucleotides outside the gene matches: 4. The CDR3 extends over 14 amino acids. The CDR3 spells CASSGLAGGETQYF. For the CDR3, the DNA is TGTGCCAGCAGTGGCCTAGCGGGAGGAGAGACCCAGTACTTC.

The rearrangement joins TRBV11-3 to TRBJ2-5; 10 nucleotides line up with TRBD1. This CDR3 is built from 15 residues. The V and J ends lost 3 bases and 4 bases, in that order; junction bases with no gene match: 5. Germline loops: CDR1 SGHNT, CDR2 YENEEA. CDR3 loop: CASSFGTGVRETQYF. CDR3 bases: TGTGCCAGCAGCTTCGGGACAGGGGTGAGAGAGACCCAGTACTTC.

This chain uses TRBV5-1 with TRBJ1-1, with D unresolved. The V gene's germline CDR1 is SGHRS and CDR2 YFSETQ. The CDR3 length is 15 residues. V was pared by 5 bases and J by 3 bases, with 17 bases between. In DNA form, the CDR3 reads TGCGCCAGCAGTCGAGGCGTAGGTTTAGACACTGAAGCTTTCTTT. This translates into CASSRGVGLDTEAFF.